The 27 T cell receptor beta chains below come from one sample, sequenced in a study of cytomegalovirus exposure and HLA in healthy donors. The PCR was carried out with 60 Vbeta primers and 13 Jbeta primers. The assay was immunoSEQ multiplex PCR, and TCRdb's table has in-frame clones only and misses some. Counted here are 200,000 or so clones, just under 80% occurring once; the ten biggest clones make up 4.5% to 7.5%. The sequenced material came from PBMCs. Every receptor here comes from a woman in her twenties or thirties in good health and CMV-seropositive.

The chain has TRBV7-2 and TRBJ2-3, with 7 nucleotides matching TRBD2. The CDR3 runs to 17 residues. In germline, CDR1 is SGHTA, CDR2 FQGNSA. Trimming removed 3 bases from V and 3 bases from J; junction bases left unmatched: 12. The CDR3 here is CASSFDFLGGRTDTQYF. CDR3 DNA: TGTGCCAGCAGCTTCGACTTCCTCGGGGGGAGGACAGATACGCAGTATTTT.

This chain joins TRBV5-1 and TRBJ2-2; 9 positions match TRBD1. With V trimmed by 4 bases and J by 2 bases, 3 bases remained unmatched. Looked up from germline, CDR1 is SGHRS and CDR2 is YFSETQ. The CDR3 extends over 15 amino acids. The CDR3 reads CASSTGQGNTGELFF. CDR3 in DNA: TGCGCCAGCAGCACGGGACAGGGTAACACCGGGGAGCTGTTTTTT.

The rearrangement links TRBV5-1 to TRBJ1-3; 7 bases line up with TRBD1. Germline CDR1 reads SGHRS; CDR2 reads YFSETQ. V dropped 3 bases and J dropped 0; count of bases not matched to a gene: 3. This CDR3 contains 15 residues. In nucleotides, the CDR3 is TGCGCCAGCAGCTGGGGACAGCTCTCTGGAAACACCATATATTTT. Residues: CASSWGQLSGNTIYF.

This chain connects TRBV6-5 to TRBJ1-6, with D possibly being TRBD1 (5 bases). Trimming pared 6 bases from V and 5 bases from J, leaving 14 bases between. This CDR3 comprises 15 residues. CDR1 is MNHEY and CDR2 is SVGAGI in the germline V gene. This CDR3 reads CASRGQGPNNSPLHF. The DNA for the CDR3 is TGTGCCAGCAGAGGACAAGGCCCAAATAATTCACCCCTCCACTTT.

Concerning this clone itself: The same CDR3 can be traced to other DNA sequences in this sample. The chain carries TRBV15 and TRBJ1-1, with 8 bases fitting TRBD1. CDR1 and CDR2 from the germline V gene are LNHNV and YYDKDF (reference sequence). The J segment lost 11 bases and the V segment lost 0 bases, leaving 5 bases of the junction unmatched. This CDR3 comprises 13 residues. This chain's CDR3 is CATSREPTGDAFF. The CDR3 DNA follows: TGTGCCACCAGCAGAGAGCCGACAGGGGACGCTTTCTTT.

This clone was seen just once. The gene calls are TRBV5-1 and TRBJ2-5; D perhaps matches TRBD2 (7 bases). Per the germline V gene, CDR1 is SGHRS and CDR2 is YFSETQ. Trimming shortened V by 1 base and J by 1 base, and 17 bases separated the two germline ends. The CDR3 extends over 17 amino acids. In DNA form, the CDR3 reads TGCGCCAGCAGCTTGTTCATGATGGGGGGGGCCCAAGAGACCCAGTACTTC. It is translated as CASSLFMMGGAQETQYF.

V and J are TRBV15 and TRBJ1-4, with 7 bases aligning to TRBD1. V trimming: 2 bases; J trimming: 3 bases; junction bases outside the gene matches: 3. Per the germline V gene, CDR1 is LNHNV and CDR2 is YYDKDF (reference sequence). The CDR3 extends over 15 amino acids. The CDR3 DNA sequence: TGTGCCACCAGCAGACGACAGGGTTCTAATGAAAAACTGTTTTTT. Its translation is CATSRRQGSNEKLFF.

This clone was picked up a small number of times. The V and J genes are TRBV4-3 and TRBJ1-4; 7 bases line up with TRBD1. Unmatched junction bases numbered 1, after V lost 2 bases and J lost 1 base. CDR3 length: 15 residues. CDR1 and CDR2 from the germline V gene are LGHNA and YSLEER. The DNA for the CDR3 is TGCGCCAGCAGCCAAAACAGGGGAACTAATGAAAAACTGTTTTTT. This encodes CASSQNRGTNEKLFF.

V is TRBV7-9 and J is TRBJ1-4; possibly TRBD1 for D (5 bases). This CDR3 has 16 residues. Germline V gene lookup returns CDR1 SEHNR and CDR2 FQNEAQ (reference sequence). Trimming removed 1 base from V and 2 bases from J, with 11 bases in between. The CDR3 DNA is TGTGCCAGCAGCTTAGGGGCAGGGTTGACTAATGAAAAACTGTTTTTT. The encoded protein is CASSLGAGLTNEKLFF.

The rearrangement joins TRBV19 to TRBJ1-4; the match to TRBD1 covers 7 bases. Per the germline V gene, CDR1 is LNHDA and CDR2 is SQIVND (reference sequence). The CDR3 consists of 18 residues. V was pared by 4 bases and J by 0 bases, with 11 bases of the junction left unmatched. The CDR3 sequence is CASSNDRALTATNEKLFF. CDR3 coding DNA: TGTGCCAGTAGTAACGACAGGGCCCTGACCGCAACTAATGAAAAACTGTTTTTT.

V gene TRBV5-4 combines with J gene TRBJ2-3, with D tentatively TRBD1 (6 bases). Germline CDR1 and CDR2: SGHNT and YYREEE (reference sequence). The ends were cut back, 4 bases at V and 6 bases at J, with 18 bases in the middle. This CDR3 has 15 amino acids. DNA for the CDR3: TGTGCCAGCAGCCAGGGGAACAGGCCATTGGATACGCAGTATTTT. This sequence encodes CASSQGNRPLDTQYF.

V gene TRBV4-3 combines with J gene TRBJ2-5, with D hard to call. V was trimmed by 0 bases and J by 5 bases, leaving 16 bases between them. Germline values: CDR1 LGHNA, CDR2 YSLEER. The CDR3 extends over 16 amino acids. CDR3 loop: CASSQDWRSIDETQYF. DNA for the CDR3: TGCGCCAGCAGCCAAGATTGGCGGTCCATCGACGAGACCCAGTACTTC.

This clone came up a few times. The chain has TRBV19 and TRBJ1-5, with TRBD1 as a possible D gene (6 bases). V was clipped by 7 bases and J by 5 bases, with 12 bases between them. The germline gives CDR1 LNHDA, CDR2 SQIVND (reference sequence). There are 13 residues in the CDR3. The CDR3 DNA sequence: TGTGCCAGTAAGGTTGCAGGGGATCAGCCCCAGCATTTT. Amino acids: CASKVAGDQPQHF.

The chain joins TRBV6-1 to TRBJ2-7, with 7 positions matching TRBD1. CDR1 and CDR2 (germline): MNHNS, SASEGT. With 5 bases clipped from V and 10 bases from J, the junction kept 8 bases outside the gene matches. CDR3 length: 12 amino acids. The CDR3 DNA sequence: TGTGCCAGCAGTTCAGGACAGGCGGACCAGTACTTC. Protein product: CASSSGQADQYF.

This clone was counted between two and nine times. The V and J genes are TRBV6-1 and TRBJ1-6, with unresolved D. CDR3 length equals 14 residues. V lost 3 bases to trimming and J lost 6 bases, with 9 bases between them. From germline, CDR1 is MNHNS and CDR2 SASEGT. The DNA of the CDR3 is TGTGCCAGCAGTGATGGCGGATTTAATTCACCCCTCCACTTT. Translation gives CASSDGGFNSPLHF.

The genes are TRBV7-9 and TRBJ2-3; D gene unclear. The CDR3 has 14 amino acids. Trimming pared 5 bases from V and 2 bases from J, leaving 11 bases between. CDR1 is SEHNR and CDR2 is FQNEAQ in the germline V gene (reference sequence). CDR3 loop: CASSIPRYTDTQYF. The CDR3 DNA reads as TGTGCCAGCAGCATCCCGCGGTACACAGATACGCAGTATTTT.

This clone was found once. This rearrangement joins TRBV13 to TRBJ1-6, with 7 bases lining up with TRBD1. Losses at the gene ends were 4 bases for V and 7 bases for J; bases not matched to a gene: 4. The CDR3 loop spans 14 amino acids. In germline, CDR1 is PRHDT, CDR2 FYEKMQ (reference sequence). The DNA of the CDR3 is TGTGCCAGCAGCTCCCGGGACAGAAATTCACCCCTCCACTTT. It encodes CASSSRDRNSPLHF.

The chain uses TRBV6-5 and TRBJ2-5, with D perhaps matching TRBD1 (6 bases). The J call could be wrong; TRBJ2-7 is a better fit for the DNA end. This CDR3 spans 15 amino acids. Germline loops: CDR1 MNHEY, CDR2 SVGAGI. The CDR3 spells CASSRTHRVPYEQYF. The CDR3 DNA reads as TGTGCCAGCAGTCGAACCCACAGGGTCCCCTACGAGCAGTACTTC.

This clone has more than one count but fewer than ten. V is TRBV5-1 and J is TRBJ2-1, with 10 nucleotides matching TRBD2. Germline assignment: CDR1 SGHRS and CDR2 YFSETQ. Trimming at V came to 7 bases and at J to 5 bases, leaving 9 bases not matched to a gene. This CDR3 region has 15 residues. As DNA, the CDR3 is TGCGCCAGCTGCCTTAGCGGGAGGACCAACAATGAGCAGTTCTTC. This gives the protein CASCLSGRTNNEQFF.

This clone was observed a handful of times. This sequence joins TRBV5-1 and TRBJ2-1; D not certain. Germline-derived CDR1 and CDR2 are SGHRS and YFSETQ. The V end was cut by 4 bases, the J end by 7 bases, with 9 bases between. CDR3 length: 12 amino acids. The CDR3 is CASSLEANEQFF. The CDR3 DNA reads as TGCGCCAGCAGCCTGGAAGCGAATGAGCAGTTCTTC.

The chain combines TRBV2 with TRBJ2-1, with no clear D. Germline V gene sequence: CDR1 SNHLY, CDR2 FYNNEI. CDR3 length: 10 amino acids. With 3 bases removed from V and 9 bases from J, the gap between germline ends came to 3 bases. This CDR3 is CASSDGEQFF. The CDR3 nucleotides are TGTGCCAGCAGTGACGGTGAGCAGTTCTTC.

The rearrangement joins TRBV7-6 to TRBJ2-2; D might be TRBD2 (5 bases). Trimming shortened V by 3 bases and J by 1 base, and 9 bases separated the two germline ends. The germline CDR1 and CDR2 sequences are SGHVS and FNYEAQ. CDR3 length: 15 amino acids. The CDR3 DNA follows: TGTGCCAGCAGCTTTCAGAGGGTGAACACCGGGGAGCTGTTTTTT. It translates to CASSFQRVNTGELFF.

This chain connects TRBV5-1 to TRBJ1-1; 8 bases are shared with TRBD1. V was clipped by 4 bases and J by 7 bases; unmatched bases: 3. CDR3 size: 12 residues. Germline V CDR1 and CDR2: SGHRS, YFSETQ. CDR3 in amino acids: CASSPGQGEAFF. CDR3 DNA sequence: TGCGCCAGCAGCCCCGGACAGGGTGAAGCTTTCTTT.

This clone was observed a few times. The V gene is TRBV7-9, the J gene TRBJ2-4, with D maybe TRBD1 (6 bases). V was cut by 4 bases and J by 0 bases, with 10 bases left in between. The V gene's germline CDR1 is SEHNR and CDR2 FQNEAQ (reference sequence). The CDR3 spans 15 residues. The CDR3 sequence: CASSYRGGAKNIQYF. For the CDR3, the DNA is TGTGCCAGCAGCTACCGAGGGGGAGCCAAAAACATTCAGTACTTC. Full variable domain (remainder filled in from reference TRBV7-9 and TRBJ2-4): DTGVSQNPRHKITKRGQNVTFRCDPISEHNRLYWYRQTLGQGPEFLTYFQNEAQLEKSRLLSDRFSAERPKGSFSTLEIQRTEQGDSAMYLCASSYRGGAKNIQYFGAGTRLSVL.

The genes are TRBV11-2 and TRBJ1-1; D not certain. The germline V gene has CDR1 SGHAT and CDR2 FQNNGV. The V end was cut by 1 base, the J end by 0 bases, with 9 bases between. This CDR3 is 15 amino acids long. The CDR3 region has the DNA TGTGCCAGCAGCTTAGGGGCTCGGTTGAACACTGAAGCTTTCTTT. Translating gives CASSLGARLNTEAFF.

The V gene is TRBV5-1, the J gene TRBJ2-1; TRBD1 aligns across 11 bases. Germline loops: CDR1 SGHRS, CDR2 YFSETQ. The V gene end was trimmed by 3 bases and the J gene end by 7 bases; junction bases not matched to a gene: 3. This CDR3 contains 14 residues. CDR3 in DNA: TGCGCCAGCAGCTGGACAGGGGGCAGGAATGAGCAGTTCTTC. This codes for CASSWTGGRNEQFF.

This clone was recorded many times. V usage is TRBV5-1 and J usage is TRBJ2-1; 13 bases are shared with TRBD2. The J segment lost 4 bases and the V segment lost 4 bases, leaving 2 bases of the junction unmatched. The CDR3 runs 15 residues. The V gene's germline CDR1 is SGHRS and CDR2 YFSETQ. The CDR3 sequence is CASSTTSGRYNEQFF. The CDR3, as DNA: TGCGCCAGCAGCACGACTAGCGGGAGGTACAATGAGCAGTTCTTC.